Presented here are 8 T cell receptor beta chains from one specimen sequenced in a study of shared clonotypes between healthy human individuals. Using immunoSEQ multiplex PCR, the repertoire was profiled, and TCRdb retains in-frame clones only, with some absent. The sample holds 90,000 to 120,000 clones; 68% are singletons and the top ten take roughly a quarter. Sequencing input: memory CD8+ T cells sorted from blood. Subset of the sample: CD45RO+ cells pooled with CCR7-negative TemRA cells. The origin of the receptors is a woman aged 25 to 39 in good health.

The chain uses TRBV9 and TRBJ2-1; D gene unclear. V was trimmed by 0 bases and J by 2 bases, leaving 9 bases between them. The CDR3 is made up of 15 amino acids. Germline V gene sequence: CDR1 SGDLS, CDR2 YYNGEE. The CDR3 nucleotides read TGTGCCAGCAGCGTAGAAAGGTGGGCCTACAATGAGCAGTTCTTC. This codes for CASSVERWAYNEQFF.

This clone was seen more than once but under ten times. The chain links TRBV25-1 to TRBJ2-7; no clear D. The germline CDR1 and CDR2 sequences are MGHDK and SYGVNS. Trimming shortened V by 3 bases and J by 2 bases, and 2 bases separated the two germline ends. The CDR3 is made up of 11 amino acids. The CDR3 is CASSETYEQYF. CDR3 sequence (DNA): TGTGCCAGCAGTGAGACCTACGAGCAGTACTTC.

This clone was counted between two and nine times. V and J are TRBV2 and TRBJ2-7; D perhaps matches TRBD1 (6 bases). Trimming removed 8 bases at V and 3 bases at J, with 11 bases between. The V gene's germline CDR1 is SNHLY and CDR2 FYNNEI. The CDR3 loop spans 12 amino acids. The CDR3 sequence is CASGGQFYEQYF. CDR3 nucleotides: TGTGCCAGCGGAGGACAGTTCTACGAGCAGTACTTC.

V and J are TRBV4-1 and TRBJ2-1, with a weak D call TRBD2 (6 bases). CDR3 length: 14 residues. The V and J ends lost 1 base and 7 bases respectively, with 11 bases between them. Germline V gene data show CDR1 as MGHRA and CDR2 as YSYEKL. In DNA, the CDR3 is TGCGCCAGCAGCCAAGCGGGAGCGAGGAATGAGCAGTTCTTC. Protein product: CASSQAGARNEQFF.

J is TRBJ1-2 and V is TRBV18; 9 bases line up with TRBD1. The CDR3 has 15 amino acids. The germline V gene has CDR1 KGHSH and CDR2 LQKENI. V shed 3 bases and J 6 bases; nucleotides not matched to a gene: 8. CDR3 sequence reads: CASSPGTGNPDGYTF. The CDR3 DNA sequence: TGTGCCAGCTCACCGGGGACAGGGAACCCTGATGGCTACACCTTC.

To note about this clone: A far larger clone is just one base off, so this is likely a read error. The same CDR3 arises from other DNA sequences in this sample as well. V usage is TRBV6-4 and J usage is TRBJ2-3; a possible D gene is TRBD2 (5 bases). Germline CDR1 is MRHNA and CDR2 is SNTAGT. V lost 3 bases and J 4 bases, leaving 11 bases between the germline ends. This CDR3 is built from 14 residues. The CDR3 region is CASSETAEPDTQYF. CDR3 bases: TGTGCCAGCAGTGAAACAGCGGAACCAGATACGCAGTATTTT.

This clone was seen more than once but under ten times. V gene TRBV21-1 combines with J gene TRBJ2-7; the table names TRBD2, a call not compared with the DNA. TRBV21-1 is a listed pseudogene. This CDR3 comprises 18 residues. In DNA form, the CDR3 reads TGTGCCAGCAGCAAAGCGGTAAATAGTTCTCTTGCGGCGGGGGGGCAGTACTTC. This codes for CASSKAVNSSLAAGGQYF.

This clone was seen only a few times. The chain combines TRBV29-1 with TRBJ2-7, with 15 positions matching TRBD2. After removal of 4 bases from V and 4 bases from J, the junction contained 5 bases not matched to a gene. The CDR3 is 15 amino acids. CDR1 is SQVTM and CDR2 is ANQGSEA in the germline V gene. The CDR3: CSVVGLAGGLYEQYF. The CDR3 coding sequence is TGCAGCGTTGTAGGACTAGCGGGAGGGTTGTACGAGCAGTACTTC.